This is a list of T cell receptor beta chains from one sample in a study of blood T cell repertoires in COVID-19. TCRdb's table, derived via immunoSEQ multiplex PCR, lists solely in-frame clones and lacks some. Of some 160,000 clones in the sample, roughly 91% are singletons; the top ten hold 2% to 3%. The sequencing sample was made of peripheral blood. The source of these receptors is a man younger than 35 with acute or convalescent COVID-19. The CDR3 runs from the conserved cysteine through the conserved F or W. The order of the fields is CDR3 protein, CDR3 DNA, CDR3 length, V gene, clone size, J gene, D gene. The D gene is left open where the match is weak. Size is stated for part of the rows, as once, few or many counts, or as a class when the clone is expanded.

cdr3_aa: CASSPAGGDEQFF
cdr3_nt: TGCGCCAGCAGCCCCGCCGGGGGGGATGAGCAGTTCTTC
cdr3_length: 13
v_call: TRBV5-1
clone_size: .
j_call: TRBJ2-1
d_call: TRBD2

cdr3_aa: CASRTGPPSYEQYF
cdr3_nt: TGTGCCAGCAGGACAGGGCCACCCTCCTACGAGCAGTACTTC
cdr3_length: 14
v_call: TRBV6-5
clone_size: once
j_call: TRBJ2-7
d_call: TRBD1

cdr3_aa: CASTRDRGWETQYF
cdr3_nt: TGTGCCAGCACCCGGGACAGGGGTTGGGAGACCCAGTACTTC
cdr3_length: 14
v_call: TRBV2
clone_size: .
j_call: TRBJ2-5
d_call: TRBD1

cdr3_aa: CASSMTRRSYEQYF
cdr3_nt: TGTGCCAGTAGTATGACTAGGAGGTCCTACGAGCAGTACTTC
cdr3_length: 14
v_call: TRBV19
clone_size: .
j_call: TRBJ2-7
d_call: .

cdr3_aa: CATQKGASTDTQYF
cdr3_nt: TGTGCCACCCAGAAGGGGGCAAGCACAGATACGCAGTATTTT
cdr3_length: 14
v_call: TRBV27
clone_size: .
j_call: TRBJ2-3
d_call: TRBD1

cdr3_aa: CATGTSDNNEQFF
cdr3_nt: TGTGCCACCGGGACTAGCGATAACAATGAGCAGTTCTTC
cdr3_length: 13
v_call: TRBV19
clone_size: .
j_call: TRBJ2-1
d_call: TRBD2

cdr3_aa: CSAPGPTEAFF
cdr3_nt: TGCAGTGCGCCAGGGCCCACTGAAGCTTTCTTT
cdr3_length: 11
v_call: TRBV20-1
clone_size: .
j_call: TRBJ1-1
d_call: .

cdr3_aa: CASSEGDRGFVNQPQHF
cdr3_nt: TGTGCCAGCAGTGAAGGCGACAGGGGGTTCGTCAATCAGCCCCAGCATTTT
cdr3_length: 17
v_call: TRBV6-1
clone_size: .
j_call: TRBJ1-5
d_call: TRBD1

cdr3_aa: CASSFRGRHTINEAFF
cdr3_nt: TGTGCCAGCAGCTTCAGGGGGCGCCACACTATCAATGAAGCTTTCTTT
cdr3_length: 16
v_call: TRBV5-6
clone_size: .
j_call: TRBJ1-1
d_call: TRBD1

cdr3_aa: CASSVYSYGYTF
cdr3_nt: TGTGCCAGCAGCGTATACAGCTATGGCTACACCTTC
cdr3_length: 12
v_call: TRBV9
clone_size: .
j_call: TRBJ1-2
d_call: .

cdr3_aa: CASSPRAGSSYNEQFF
cdr3_nt: TGTGCCAGCAGCCCCCGTGCGGGGAGCTCCTACAATGAGCAGTTCTTC
cdr3_length: 16
v_call: TRBV3-1/TRBV3-2
clone_size: .
j_call: TRBJ2-1
d_call: .

cdr3_aa: CASSIAGTSAPREKFF
cdr3_nt: TGTGCCAGCAGCATCGCCGGGACTAGCGCCCCCCGAGAGAAGTTCTTC
cdr3_length: 16
v_call: TRBV7-2
clone_size: .
j_call: TRBJ2-1
d_call: TRBD2

cdr3_aa: CASSSPQGTEAFF
cdr3_nt: TGTGCCAGCAGCTCCCCACAGGGGACTGAAGCTTTCTTT
cdr3_length: 13
v_call: TRBV9
clone_size: .
j_call: TRBJ1-1
d_call: TRBD1

cdr3_aa: CAWSVPALIPGQRTKENTEAFF
cdr3_nt: TGTGCCTGGAGTGTTCCGGCCCTTATCCCGGGACAAAGAACAAAGGAGAACACTGAAGCTTTCTTT
cdr3_length: 22
v_call: TRBV30
clone_size: .
j_call: TRBJ1-1
d_call: .

cdr3_aa: CASSEGGPYEQYF
cdr3_nt: TGTGCCAGCAGTGAAGGCGGTCCCTACGAGCAGTACTTC
cdr3_length: 13
v_call: TRBV2
clone_size: .
j_call: TRBJ2-7
d_call: .

cdr3_aa: CAWRLKATNEKLFF
cdr3_nt: TGTGCCTGGAGACTAAAGGCAACTAATGAAAAACTGTTTTTT
cdr3_length: 14
v_call: TRBV30
clone_size: once
j_call: TRBJ1-4
d_call: .

cdr3_aa: CASRQTSGSSSEQFF
cdr3_nt: TGTGCCAGCAGACAGACTAGCGGGAGTAGCAGTGAGCAGTTCTTC
cdr3_length: 15
v_call: TRBV27
clone_size: .
j_call: TRBJ2-1
d_call: TRBD2

cdr3_aa: CATSERIGLAGAYNEQFF
cdr3_nt: TGTGCCACCAGTGAGCGGATAGGACTAGCGGGAGCGTATAATGAGCAGTTCTTC
cdr3_length: 18
v_call: TRBV24-1
clone_size: .
j_call: TRBJ2-1
d_call: TRBD2

cdr3_aa: CASSSSFGGRDYGYTF
cdr3_nt: TGTGCCAGCAGTTCTTCATTCGGGGGGCGCGACTATGGCTACACCTTC
cdr3_length: 16
v_call: TRBV6-5
clone_size: few
j_call: TRBJ1-2
d_call: .

cdr3_aa: CASSYSGQGNSPLHF
cdr3_nt: TGTGCCAGCAGTTACTCTGGCCAGGGTAATTCACCCCTCCACTTT
cdr3_length: 15
v_call: TRBV6-5
clone_size: .
j_call: TRBJ1-6
d_call: .

cdr3_aa: CASSLGQMNEKLFF
cdr3_nt: TGCGCCAGCAGCTTGGGGCAGATGAATGAAAAACTGTTTTTT
cdr3_length: 14
v_call: TRBV5-1
clone_size: .
j_call: TRBJ1-4
d_call: .

cdr3_aa: CASSLRPADFTGELFF
cdr3_nt: TGTGCCAGCAGCCTCAGGCCCGCGGACTTCACCGGGGAGCTGTTTTTT
cdr3_length: 16
v_call: TRBV5-4
clone_size: .
j_call: TRBJ2-2
d_call: .

cdr3_aa: CASSTSIGDTEAFF
cdr3_nt: TGTGCCAGCAGCACTTCTATTGGTGACACTGAAGCTTTCTTT
cdr3_length: 14
v_call: TRBV5-6
clone_size: .
j_call: TRBJ1-1
d_call: .

cdr3_aa: CATSDKTTGRLYQPQHF
cdr3_nt: TGTGCCACCAGTGATAAGACGACAGGGAGGCTGTATCAGCCCCAGCATTTT
cdr3_length: 17
v_call: TRBV24-1
clone_size: .
j_call: TRBJ1-5
d_call: TRBD1

cdr3_aa: CASSLSGLSYNQPQHF
cdr3_nt: TGTGCCAGCAGTTTATCAGGACTCAGCTACAATCAGCCCCAGCATTTT
cdr3_length: 16
v_call: TRBV27
clone_size: .
j_call: TRBJ1-5
d_call: .

cdr3_aa: CASSQATGPGQPQHF
cdr3_nt: TGTGCCAGCAGCCAAGCAACTGGGCCAGGGCAGCCCCAGCATTTT
cdr3_length: 15
v_call: TRBV14
clone_size: .
j_call: TRBJ1-5
d_call: .

cdr3_aa: CASSLGDRGSQETQYF
cdr3_nt: TGTGCCAGCAGCTTAGGGGACAGGGGGTCTCAAGAGACCCAGTACTTC
cdr3_length: 16
v_call: TRBV7-9
clone_size: .
j_call: TRBJ2-5
d_call: TRBD1

cdr3_aa: CASSETGGRAWREKTQYF
cdr3_nt: TGTGCCAGCAGTGAGACAGGGGGCAGGGCTTGGCGGGAGAAGACCCAGTACTTC
cdr3_length: 18
v_call: TRBV6-1
clone_size: once
j_call: TRBJ2-5
d_call: TRBD1

cdr3_aa: CASSIRTGKNTEAFF
cdr3_nt: TGTGCCAGTAGTATTAGGACAGGGAAGAACACTGAAGCTTTCTTT
cdr3_length: 15
v_call: TRBV19
clone_size: .
j_call: TRBJ1-1
d_call: TRBD1

cdr3_aa: CASSIMAALNTEAFF
cdr3_nt: TGTGCCAGTAGTATAATGGCGGCCTTGAACACTGAAGCTTTCTTT
cdr3_length: 15
v_call: TRBV19
clone_size: .
j_call: TRBJ1-1
d_call: .

cdr3_aa: CASSSTENGYTF
cdr3_nt: TGTGCCAGCAGTTCCACAGAGAACGGCTACACCTTC
cdr3_length: 12
v_call: TRBV5-4
clone_size: .
j_call: TRBJ1-2
d_call: .

cdr3_aa: CASSVGGTSSYEQYF
cdr3_nt: TGTGCCAGCAGCGTAGGGGGGACTAGCTCCTACGAGCAGTACTTC
cdr3_length: 15
v_call: TRBV9
clone_size: .
j_call: TRBJ2-7
d_call: TRBD2

cdr3_aa: CASSYSYRDRDPDTQYF
cdr3_nt: TGTGCCAGCAGTTACTCTTACCGGGACAGGGATCCCGATACGCAGTATTTT
cdr3_length: 17
v_call: TRBV6-2/TRBV6-3
clone_size: .
j_call: TRBJ2-3
d_call: TRBD1

cdr3_aa: CAISFVPGELFF
cdr3_nt: TGTGCCATCTCTTTTGTCCCCGGGGAGCTGTTTTTT
cdr3_length: 12
v_call: TRBV12-3/TRBV12-4
clone_size: .
j_call: TRBJ2-2
d_call: .

cdr3_aa: CAWSLRSPRGPLHF
cdr3_nt: TGTGCCTGGAGTTTGAGGTCCCCCAGGGGACCCCTCCACTTT
cdr3_length: 14
v_call: TRBV30
clone_size: .
j_call: TRBJ1-6
d_call: .

cdr3_aa: CASSIQFSTDTQYF
cdr3_nt: TGTGCCAGTAGTATACAGTTTAGCACAGATACGCAGTATTTT
cdr3_length: 14
v_call: TRBV19
clone_size: .
j_call: TRBJ2-3
d_call: .

cdr3_aa: CASSPGQATNYGYTF
cdr3_nt: TGTGCCAGCTCCCCTGGACAGGCCACTAACTATGGCTACACCTTC
cdr3_length: 15
v_call: TRBV18
clone_size: .
j_call: TRBJ1-2
d_call: TRBD1

cdr3_aa: CASRMGVPGLAGVLYEQYF
cdr3_nt: TGTGCCAGCAGGATGGGGGTCCCGGGGCTAGCGGGTGTCCTCTACGAGCAGTACTTC
cdr3_length: 19
v_call: TRBV2
clone_size: .
j_call: TRBJ2-7
d_call: TRBD2

cdr3_aa: CASAEYPSYEQYF
cdr3_nt: TGTGCCAGCGCGGAGTATCCCTCCTACGAGCAGTACTTC
cdr3_length: 13
v_call: TRBV19
clone_size: .
j_call: TRBJ2-7
d_call: .

cdr3_aa: CAWSVIGGNQPQHF
cdr3_nt: TGTGCCTGGAGTGTAATCGGGGGCAATCAGCCCCAGCATTTT
cdr3_length: 14
v_call: TRBV30
clone_size: .
j_call: TRBJ1-5
d_call: .

cdr3_aa: CASSRPHTVDRAIQETQYF
cdr3_nt: TGTGCCAGCAGTCGACCCCACACAGTCGACAGGGCGATCCAAGAGACCCAGTACTTC
cdr3_length: 19
v_call: TRBV11-2
clone_size: once
j_call: TRBJ2-5
d_call: TRBD1

cdr3_aa: CAWTSTGIRFF
cdr3_nt: TGTGCCTGGACCAGTACGGGAATCAGGTTCTTC
cdr3_length: 11
v_call: TRBV30
clone_size: few
j_call: TRBJ2-1
d_call: .

cdr3_aa: CASSQEGTGGYGYTF
cdr3_nt: TGTGCCAGCAGCCAAGAGGGGACAGGGGGCTATGGCTACACCTTC
cdr3_length: 15
v_call: TRBV4-2
clone_size: .
j_call: TRBJ1-2
d_call: TRBD1

cdr3_aa: CASSPGNGAGGLTGELFF
cdr3_nt: TGTGCCAGCAGCCCCGGCAACGGTGCGGGGGGATTAACCGGGGAGCTGTTTTTT
cdr3_length: 18
v_call: TRBV14
clone_size: .
j_call: TRBJ2-2
d_call: TRBD2